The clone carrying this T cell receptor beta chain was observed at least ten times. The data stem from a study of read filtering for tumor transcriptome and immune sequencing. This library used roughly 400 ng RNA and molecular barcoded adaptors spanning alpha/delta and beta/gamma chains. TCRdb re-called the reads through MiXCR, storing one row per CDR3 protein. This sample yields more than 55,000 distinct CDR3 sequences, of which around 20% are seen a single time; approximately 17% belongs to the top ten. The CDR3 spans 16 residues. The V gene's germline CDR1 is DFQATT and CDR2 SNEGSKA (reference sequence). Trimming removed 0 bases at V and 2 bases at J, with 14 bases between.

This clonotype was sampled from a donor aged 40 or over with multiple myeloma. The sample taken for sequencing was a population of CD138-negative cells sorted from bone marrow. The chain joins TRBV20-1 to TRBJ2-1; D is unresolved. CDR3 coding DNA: TGCAGTGCTAGAGAGACTGCGGTGAGTCCCTACAATGAGCAGTTCTTC. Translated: CSARETAVSPYNEQFF.